The 14 T cell receptor beta chains given below trace back to one sample, sequenced in a study of T-cell memory formation after mild COVID-19. Each CDR3 protein gets one entry after TCRdb re-called the 5' RACE reads with MiXCR. The data contain 170,000 or so distinct CDR3 sequences, roughly 23% of them singletons. Sequenced input: PBMCs or a T cell subset sorted from them (not recorded which). Receptors were obtained from an adult woman who had mild COVID-19 (a few samples of this study predate the infection). Cell type and time point are not known.

This clonotype was counted between two and nine times. The chain is built from TRBV20-1 and TRBJ2-1; perhaps D is TRBD1 or TRBD2 (5 bases each). The germline gives CDR1 DFQATT, CDR2 SNEGSKA (reference sequence). The V end lost 5 bases, the J end lost 0 bases, and 17 bases lay between the germline ends. The CDR3 has 16 residues. The CDR3 protein is CSAPGDPSSSYNEQFF. CDR3 in DNA: TGCAGTGCTCCTGGGGACCCCTCGAGCTCCTACAATGAGCAGTTCTTC.

The chain is built from TRBV5-1 and TRBJ1-5, with D unclear. CDR3 length: 14 amino acids. Trimming removed 4 bases at V and 9 bases at J, with 17 bases between. The V gene's germline CDR1 is SGHRS and CDR2 YFSETQ. The CDR3 DNA follows: TGCGCCAGCAGCCTAGATCCCCTGGGATGGCCCCAGCATTTT. Translation gives CASSLDPLGWPQHF. Full variable domain (outside the CDR3, taken from reference TRBV5-1 and TRBJ1-5): KAGVTQTPRYLIKTRGQQVTLSCSPISGHRSVSWYQQTPGQGLQFLFEYFSETQRNKGNFPGRFSGRQFSNSRSEMNVSTLELGDSALYLCASSLDPLGWPQHFGDGTRLSIL.

The chain links TRBV6-5 to TRBJ1-6; D is possibly TRBD1 (5 bases). Trimming took 0 bases from V and 0 from J, leaving 9 bases between them. Germline values: CDR1 MNHEY, CDR2 SVGAGI. This CDR3 has 17 residues. The CDR3: CASSYSTESSYNSPLHF. The CDR3 DNA is TGTGCCAGCAGTTACTCGACAGAGAGCTCCTATAATTCACCCCTCCACTTT.

CDR3 nucleotide sequence: TGTGCCAGCAGCTCCGGGGACAGCTGGGAGCAGTACTTC. It codes for CASSSGDSWEQYF. The rearrangement links TRBV7-9 to TRBJ2-7; 7 positions agree with TRBD1. The CDR3 sequence is 13 residues long. From germline, CDR1 is SEHNR and CDR2 FQNEAQ (reference sequence). Germline trimming cut 4 bases from V and 7 bases from J; bases unmatched to any gene: 7.

This clonotype has more than one count but fewer than ten. CDR3: CASSYLEQFF. CDR3 bases: TGTGCCAGCAGCTACCTTGAGCAGTTCTTC. The V gene is TRBV11-2, the J gene TRBJ2-1, with D uncertain. Germline CDR1 SGHAT, CDR2 FQNNGV. This CDR3 region has 10 residues. The V end was cut by 4 bases, the J end by 9 bases, with 4 bases between.

A few counts support this clonotype. This chain connects TRBV4-3 to TRBJ2-3, with 9 bases identical to TRBD2. This CDR3 region has 16 residues. After removal of 6 bases from V and 2 bases from J, the junction contained 9 bases not matched to a gene. The germline CDR1 and CDR2 sequences are LGHNA and YSLEER. CDR3 sequence reads: CASSQRLAEDTDTQYF. CDR3 nucleotides: TGCGCCAGCAGTCAGCGACTAGCGGAAGACACAGATACGCAGTATTTT.

This clonotype was seen only a few times. V usage is TRBV24-1 and J usage is TRBJ2-1; 7 bases line up with TRBD1. Germline-derived CDR1 and CDR2 are KGHDR and SFDVKD. This CDR3 has 15 amino acids. Trimming at V came to 6 bases and at J to 4 bases, leaving 8 bases not matched to a gene. CDR3 bases: TGTGCCACCAGTCGGGACAGTTGGTCTTACAATGAGCAGTTCTTC. This encodes CATSRDSWSYNEQFF.

This clonotype was observed a few times. The chain uses TRBV2 and TRBJ1-3, with 8 nucleotides matching TRBD1. The CDR3 is 18 amino acids. Trimming at V came to 8 bases and at J to 0 bases, leaving 15 bases not matched to a gene. Looked up from germline, CDR1 is SNHLY and CDR2 is FYNNEI. The CDR3 sequence: CASHLLRTGSPSGNTIYF. The CDR3 nucleotides read TGTGCCAGCCATCTACTAAGGACAGGGAGCCCCTCTGGAAACACCATATATTTT.

This clonotype was observed a handful of times. The chain carries TRBV4-3 and TRBJ2-7, with D perhaps TRBD2 (5 bases). This CDR3 is 13 amino acids long. Germline V lookup: CDR1 LGHNA, CDR2 YSLEER. V was cut by 5 bases and J by 0 bases, with 8 bases left in between. CDR3: CASSEGISYEQYF. CDR3 in DNA: TGCGCCAGCAGCGAGGGAATCTCCTACGAGCAGTACTTC.

This sequence joins TRBV30 and TRBJ1-1, with D possibly being TRBD1 (5 bases). Germline V gene lookup returns CDR1 GTSNPN and CDR2 SVGIG (reference sequence). There are 13 residues in the CDR3. Trimming removed 4 bases from V and 2 bases from J, with 11 bases in between. The CDR3, as DNA: TGTGCCTGGATTGACAGTGACAACACTGAAGCTTTCTTT. It yields the protein CAWIDSDNTEAFF.

The CDR3 DNA follows: TGTGCCAGCAGCCCCCGCGGGACGAGAGTTTACAATGAGCAGTTCTTC. Translated, it gives CASSPRGTRVYNEQFF. This chain joins TRBV7-9 and TRBJ2-1; maybe TRBD2 (6 bases). Between the trimmed V and J ends, which lost 5 bases and 4 bases, there was a span of 18 bases. The CDR3 has 16 amino acids. Germline V gene lookup returns CDR1 SEHNR and CDR2 FQNEAQ (reference sequence).

This clonotype was counted only a few times. This chain links TRBV6-5 with TRBJ2-7; TRBD2 aligns across 10 bases. This CDR3 comprises 15 residues. Germline V gives CDR1 MNHEY, CDR2 SVGAGI. V shed 6 bases, J shed 4 bases, and the junction held 9 bases outside the gene matches. CDR3 in DNA: TGTGCCAGCAGCCCGACTAGCGGGCCCACTTACGAGCAGTACTTC. Translation: CASSPTSGPTYEQYF.

This clonotype was seen a handful of times. The J gene is TRBJ1-1, the V gene TRBV27; no reliable D call. Germline V gives CDR1 MNHEY, CDR2 SMNVEV (reference sequence). The CDR3 runs 15 residues. Trimming stripped 2 bases from V and 0 bases from J, with 10 bases between. The CDR3 DNA follows: TGTGCCAGCAGTTTAGCGGCAGTCATGAACACTGAAGCTTTCTTT. This encodes CASSLAAVMNTEAFF.

This clonotype has more than one count but fewer than ten. The chain links TRBV15 to TRBJ2-7; TRBD1 aligns across 9 bases. Germline-derived CDR1 and CDR2 are LNHNV and YYDKDF (reference sequence). V gave up 8 bases and J gave up 0 bases; unmatched junction bases: 5. This CDR3 has 14 amino acids. Here the CDR3 DNA reads TGTGCCACCCGGGACAGGGTAATCTCCTACGAGCAGTACTTC. Translating gives CATRDRVISYEQYF.